This T cell receptor beta chain was recovered during a study of early T cells in non-severe SARS-CoV-2 infection. Study overall: Bulk RNA taken from unsorted whole blood was sequenced, leaving chains unpaired. General observations from the study: Private and CD4 specificities were missed by VDJdb matching, skewed to anti-spike CD8.

TCRdb re-derived calls from the 5' RACE reads in MiXCR, one entry per CDR3 protein. The sample shows some 55,000 distinct CDR3 sequences, 9.5% to 15% of them seen only once. For this clonotype: Its antigen is not known.

The germline V gene encodes CDR1 KGHSH and CDR2 LQKENI. V dropped 2 bases and J dropped 5 bases, with 18 bases sitting between them. The CDR3 spans 16 residues. Here the sequenced sample was whole blood, taken at baseline. The chain combines TRBV18 with TRBJ1-1, with D maybe TRBD1 (5 bases). This receptor was obtained from an adult who was a healthcare worker with PCR-confirmed SARS-CoV-2 infection or an uninfected control (not recorded which). In DNA, the CDR3 is TGTGCCAGCTCACCAACCCTCGCGCAGGGCCGTACTGAAGCTTTCTTT. Translation: CASSPTLAQGRTEAFF.